These 20 T cell receptor beta chains came from one sample sequenced in a study of shared clonotypes between healthy human individuals. Clones were read by immunoSEQ multiplex PCR, and TCRdb kept only the in-frame ones, dropping some. This table has around 1.6 million clones, approximately 98% appearing once. Sequencing input: naive CD4+ T cells sorted from blood. The subset here: CD45RA+ positively selected. The receptors derive from a young man in good health.

The chain employs TRBV11-2 and TRBJ2-5; the match to TRBD1 covers 9 bases. The CDR3 consists of 14 residues. With V trimmed by 6 bases and J by 5 bases, 7 bases remained unmatched. Germline CDR1 SGHAT, CDR2 FQNNGV. The CDR3, as DNA: TGTGCCAGCAGAGTACAGGGGGCGCCGGAGACCCAGTACTTC. This encodes CASRVQGAPETQYF.

V gene TRBV11-2 combines with J gene TRBJ2-7, with D maybe TRBD1 (6 bases). Germline values: CDR1 SGHAT, CDR2 FQNNGV. The CDR3 is 16 residues long. Between the trimmed V and J ends, which lost 1 base and 4 bases, there was a span of 17 bases. For the CDR3, the DNA is TGTGCCAGCAGCTTAGTGTCTAGGACAGAGCCATACGAGCAGTACTTC. Protein product: CASSLVSRTEPYEQYF.

This clone is a singleton in its sample. This chain uses TRBV7-9 with TRBJ2-3, with TRBD2 as a possible D gene (5 bases). Trimming shortened V by 5 bases and J by 2 bases, and 11 bases separated the two germline ends. CDR1 is SEHNR, CDR2 FQNEAQ, per germline (reference sequence). The CDR3 consists of 14 residues. CDR3 region: CASSTGIYTDTQYF. CDR3 coding DNA: TGTGCCAGCAGCACGGGAATTTACACAGATACGCAGTATTTT.

V and J are TRBV18 and TRBJ2-7; no reliable D call. Looked up from germline, CDR1 is KGHSH and CDR2 is LQKENI. CDR3 length: 13 amino acids. The V and J ends lost 4 bases and 0 bases respectively, with 7 bases between them. The chain's CDR3 is CASSHPSSYEQYF. The CDR3 region has the DNA TGTGCCAGCTCACACCCCTCCTCCTACGAGCAGTACTTC.

This clone occurred a few times. The chain has TRBV18 and TRBJ1-4; no definite D call. V lost 1 base and J lost 0, with 3 bases in between. The CDR3 runs to 14 residues. CDR1 and CDR2 from the germline V gene are KGHSH and LQKENI. The CDR3 nucleotides read TGTGCCAGCTCACCACAGGCAACTAATGAAAAACTGTTTTTT. Its protein is CASSPQATNEKLFF.

CDR3 nucleotides: TGTGCCAGCAGCGCCGGGACTAGCGGAAACTACGAGCAGTACTTC. Its translation: CASSAGTSGNYEQYF. The chain uses TRBV11-3 and TRBJ2-7; 11 nucleotides match TRBD2. V lost 5 bases to trimming and J lost 3 bases; unmatched junction nucleotides: 6. Per the germline V gene, CDR1 is SGHNT and CDR2 is YENEEA. The CDR3 is 15 amino acids.

V is TRBV29-1 and J is TRBJ2-5; TRBD2 agrees at 8 bases. J lost 5 bases, V lost 3 bases, and 5 bases had no gene match. This CDR3 contains 13 residues. The germline V gene encodes CDR1 SQVTM and CDR2 ANQGSEA. The CDR3 DNA reads as TGCAGCGTTGAGCGGACTAGCCCGGAGACCCAGTACTTC. Amino acids: CSVERTSPETQYF.

The chain is built from TRBV5-1 and TRBJ2-5; 8 positions match TRBD2. Trimming at V came to 4 bases and at J to 0 bases, leaving 5 bases not matched to a gene. Germline V CDR1 and CDR2: SGHRS, YFSETQ. The CDR3 loop spans 15 amino acids. This chain's CDR3 is CASSPGLGYQETQYF. As DNA, the CDR3 is TGCGCCAGCAGCCCGGGACTAGGGTACCAAGAGACCCAGTACTTC.

This clone was counted once. This chain links TRBV7-8 with TRBJ2-1; TRBD2 is a possible D gene (5 bases). The germline V and J ends were trimmed by 5 bases and 9 bases, with 17 bases remaining between them. This CDR3 is built from 14 residues. The germline V gene encodes CDR1 SGHVS and CDR2 FQNEAQ. This chain's CDR3 is CASSLTEVNSEQFF. In DNA form, the CDR3 reads TGTGCCAGCAGCCTGACGGAGGTCAACAGTGAGCAGTTCTTC.

The chain is built from TRBV6-5 and TRBJ2-3; unclear D gene. V was pared by 4 bases and J by 0 bases, with 8 bases between. The germline V gene has CDR1 MNHEY and CDR2 SVGAGI. The CDR3 runs to 14 residues. The CDR3 protein is CASSSRESTDTQYF. Here the CDR3 DNA reads TGTGCCAGCAGTTCCAGAGAAAGCACAGATACGCAGTATTTT.

The chain couples TRBV5-1 to TRBJ2-1, with 7 positions matching TRBD2. Germline assignment: CDR1 SGHRS and CDR2 YFSETQ. The trim removed 4 bases at V and 6 bases at J, leaving 13 bases unmatched. CDR3 length: 16 residues. The CDR3 loop is CASSLFGLAEINEQFF. CDR3 coding DNA: TGCGCCAGCAGCCTATTTGGGCTAGCGGAGATCAATGAGCAGTTCTTC.

This rearrangement joins TRBV20-1 to TRBJ2-3, with D hard to call. The V and J ends lost 3 bases and 9 bases respectively, with 10 bases between them. The CDR3 contains 11 residues. Germline V gene lookup returns CDR1 DFQATT and CDR2 SNEGSKA (reference sequence). For the CDR3, the DNA is TGCAGTGCTAGGACCCCCCGGACGCAGTATTTT. Encoded protein: CSARTPRTQYF.

The V call is TRBV11-2, the J call TRBJ2-3; D remains ambiguous. Trimming removed 5 bases at V and 0 bases at J, with 6 bases between. Germline CDR1 is SGHAT and CDR2 is FQNNGV. The CDR3 is 13 amino acids. The CDR3 nucleotides read TGTGCCAGCAGCCCGATTAGCACAGATACGCAGTATTTT. Protein product: CASSPISTDTQYF.

The genes are TRBV19 and TRBJ1-3, with D maybe TRBD1 (6 bases). The V gene's germline CDR1 is LNHDA and CDR2 SQIVND (reference sequence). This CDR3 has 20 residues. V was pared by 5 bases and J by 0 bases, with 26 bases between. The CDR3 reads CASSVRQDPLAPLSGNTIYF. CDR3 in DNA: TGTGCCAGTAGTGTGAGACAGGACCCTTTAGCCCCGCTCTCTGGAAACACCATATATTTT. Full variable domain (outside the CDR3, taken from reference TRBV19 and TRBJ1-3): DGGITQSPKYLFRKEGQNVTLSCEQNLNHDAMYWYRQDPGQGLRLIYYSQIVNDFQKGDIAEGYSVSREKKESFPLTVTSAQKNPTAFYLCASSVRQDPLAPLSGNTIYFGEGSWLTVV.

V usage is TRBV7-2 and J usage is TRBJ2-1; D may match TRBD1 or TRBD2 (5 bases each). Trimming cost V 6 bases and J 1 base, with 13 bases left between them. This CDR3 has 15 residues. The germline V gene encodes CDR1 SGHTA and CDR2 FQGNSA. The CDR3 sequence: CASRLDSVSYNEQFF. For the CDR3, the DNA is TGTGCCAGCAGACTAGACAGCGTTTCCTACAATGAGCAGTTCTTC.

The chain employs TRBV11-3 and TRBJ2-7; TRBD1 aligns across 9 bases. From germline, CDR1 is SGHNT and CDR2 YENEEA. V was clipped by 0 bases and J by 5 bases; unmatched bases: 5. The CDR3 has 15 amino acids. As DNA, the CDR3 is TGTGCCAGCAGCTTAGAAGGACAGGGGTATCACGAGCAGTACTTC. Translating it yields CASSLEGQGYHEQYF.

A word on this clone: Its ends do not fully match the called genes, so a read error is possible. The chain carries TRBV12-5 and TRBJ1-1, with TRBD1 as a possible D gene (5 bases). This CDR3 is built from 13 residues. Germline-derived CDR1 and CDR2 are LGHNT and FRNRAP. CDR3 in DNA: TGTGCTAGTGGTTTGGGCCTCGGCAGGGTCATTCTCTTT. Its protein is CASGLGLGRVILF.

This clone was detected once. The rearrangement uses TRBV19 and TRBJ1-4; D ambiguous. This CDR3 comprises 15 residues. Germline CDR1 reads LNHDA; CDR2 reads SQIVND (reference sequence). V was trimmed by 1 base and J by 6 bases, leaving 12 bases between them. The CDR3, as DNA: TGTGCCAGTAGTATAGCTGGAATGGGTTATGAAAAACTGTTTTTT. It encodes CASSIAGMGYEKLFF.

V and J are TRBV11-2 and TRBJ2-1; D not certain. Germline-derived CDR1 and CDR2 are SGHAT and FQNNGV. The CDR3 loop spans 13 amino acids. Trimming shortened V by 7 bases and J by 5 bases, and 12 bases separated the two germline ends. The CDR3 spells CASTKPENNEQFF. CDR3 DNA: TGTGCCAGCACCAAGCCGGAAAACAATGAGCAGTTCTTC.

The J gene is TRBJ1-1, the V gene TRBV5-1; D call uncertain. The V end lost 6 bases, the J end lost 1 base, and 13 bases lay between the germline ends. This CDR3 has 14 residues. The germline CDR1 and CDR2 sequences are SGHRS and YFSETQ. CDR3 coding DNA: TGCGCCAGCATACTGGTCCCCGGGAACACTGAAGCTTTCTTT. Translation: CASILVPGNTEAFF. Complete variable domain (other parts from reference TRBV5-1 and TRBJ1-1): KAGVTQTPRYLIKTRGQQVTLSCSPISGHRSVSWYQQTPGQGLQFLFEYFSETQRNKGNFPGRFSGRQFSNSRSEMNVSTLELGDSALYLCASILVPGNTEAFFGQGTRLTVV.